This T cell receptor (beta chain) was sequenced for a study of cytomegalovirus exposure and HLA in healthy donors. Using immunoSEQ multiplex PCR, the repertoire was profiled, and TCRdb retains in-frame clones only, with some absent. The table includes a few hundred thousand clones, about nine tenths detected once. Germline CDR1 reads SGHDT; CDR2 reads YYEEEE. Germline trimming cut 0 bases from V and 2 bases from J; bases unmatched to any gene: 2. The CDR3 has 14 residues. Study conclusions and caveats: Some TCR beta chains (roughly 160 of them) were listed as cytomegalovirus-associated. TCR sequences were mostly rare, though some public TCRs occurred in many donors. In a later analysis, first-cohort TCR clusters were found to tend to co-occur in the 100 to 150 validation repertoires.

Concerning this clone itself: Its antigen is unknown. The same CDR3 can be traced to other DNA sequences in this sample.

This TCR was recovered from a woman younger than 35 in good health and CMV-seronegative. Sequencing was carried out using PBMCs. The chain is built from TRBV5-6 and TRBJ2-7; 7 bases fit TRBD1. CDR3 nucleotides: TGTGCCAGCAGCTTGGGGGACAGTGCCTACGAGCAGTACTTC. It translates to CASSLGDSAYEQYF. Full variable domain (remainder filled in from reference TRBV5-6 and TRBJ2-7): DAGVTQSPTHLIKTRGQQVTLRCSPKSGHDTVSWYQQALGQGPQFIFQYYEEEERQRGNFPDRFSGHQFPNYSSELNVNALLLGDSALYLCASSLGDSAYEQYFGPGTRLTVT.